This entry lists 27 T cell receptor beta chains sequenced from one sample in a study of tumor-infiltrating lymphocytes in localized non-small cell lung cancer. Using immunoSEQ multiplex PCR, the repertoire was profiled, and TCRdb retains in-frame clones only, with some absent. This sample has fewer than 25,000 clones, with approximately 73% found just once. Sequenced input: lung tumor tissue. These receptors originate from a human donor with non-small cell lung cancer.

This rearrangement joins TRBV5-5 to TRBJ2-7, with D uncertain. Trimming pared 4 bases from V and 0 bases from J, leaving 11 bases between. Germline V gene lookup returns CDR1 SGHKS and CDR2 YYEKEE (reference sequence). The CDR3 contains 14 residues. The CDR3 region has the DNA TGTGCCAGCAGCACACGGTCGGACTCCTACGAGCAGTACTTC. This gives the protein CASSTRSDSYEQYF.

The chain joins TRBV15 to TRBJ1-2; D is possibly TRBD1 (6 bases). V lost 2 bases and J lost 0, with 13 bases in between. This CDR3 contains 16 residues. Germline loops: CDR1 LNHNV, CDR2 YYDKDF (reference sequence). CDR3 residues: CATSRPTGLANYGYTF. The CDR3 DNA reads as TGTGCCACCAGCAGACCCACAGGGCTAGCTAACTATGGCTACACCTTC.

The gene calls are TRBV28 and TRBJ1-2; 7 bases align to TRBD1. Germline V lookup: CDR1 MDHEN, CDR2 SYDVKM. The trim removed 5 bases at V and 3 bases at J, leaving 6 bases unmatched. This CDR3 region has 14 residues. The CDR3 loop is CASSILGQYYGYTF. Here the CDR3 DNA reads TGTGCCAGCAGTATCCTGGGACAGTACTATGGCTACACCTTC.

This clone was counted between two and nine times. V is TRBV18 and J is TRBJ1-5; perhaps TRBD1 as D (6 bases). The CDR3 runs to 15 residues. Trimming left V 4 bases short and J 2 bases short, with 12 bases between. Germline lookup yields CDR1 KGHSH and CDR2 LQKENI. CDR3 residues: CASSQQGMGNQPQHF. CDR3 coding DNA: TGTGCCAGCTCACAACAGGGAATGGGCAATCAGCCCCAGCATTTT.

The gene calls are TRBV30 and TRBJ1-2; the match to TRBD1 covers 10 bases. Germline V gene lookup returns CDR1 GTSNPN and CDR2 SVGIG (reference sequence). V lost 7 bases to trimming and J lost 7 bases; unmatched junction nucleotides: 9. This CDR3 comprises 13 residues. The CDR3 DNA reads TGTGCCTACACGACAGGGGGCGCGTCTGGCTACACCTTC. Its translation: CAYTTGGASGYTF.

The chain is built from TRBV7-3 and TRBJ2-3; 13 bases are shared with TRBD2. The CDR3 has 16 residues. V shed 5 bases, J shed 2 bases, and the junction held 4 bases outside the gene matches. Germline V lookup: CDR1 SGHTA, CDR2 FQGTGA. The CDR3 loop is CASSVTSGGATDTQYF. CDR3 in DNA: TGTGCCAGCAGCGTTACTAGCGGGGGGGCCACAGATACGCAGTATTTT.

The J gene is TRBJ1-5, the V gene TRBV4-2, with D tentatively TRBD1 (5 bases). Per the germline V gene, CDR1 is LGHNA and CDR2 is YNFKEQ. V was clipped by 0 bases and J by 1 base, with 16 bases between them. This CDR3 has 18 residues. The CDR3 DNA is TGTGCCAGCAGCCAAGATAAATCGGGGGTGTGGAGCAATCAGCCCCAGCATTTT. Protein sequence: CASSQDKSGVWSNQPQHF.

The rearrangement links TRBV18 to TRBJ1-6, with 11 bases that match TRBD1. Germline V gene data show CDR1 as KGHSH and CDR2 as LQKENI. V gave up 2 bases and J gave up 6 bases; unmatched junction bases: 0. The CDR3 contains 15 residues. CDR3 sequence reads: CASSPGTGGNSPLHF. The CDR3 DNA reads as TGTGCCAGCTCACCAGGGACAGGGGGTAATTCACCCCTCCACTTT.

V usage is TRBV5-1 and J usage is TRBJ2-4; TRBD1 matches 10 bases. V lost 5 bases and J lost 5; bases outside the gene matches: 4. The CDR3 extends over 14 amino acids. Germline V CDR1 and CDR2: SGHRS, YFSETQ. The CDR3 region has the DNA TGCGCCAGCAGAGGGACAGGGGTTGAAAACATTCAGTACTTC. Translated: CASRGTGVENIQYF.

The chain links TRBV7-6 to TRBJ1-5, with D unresolved. The CDR3 runs 16 residues. Germline V gene data show CDR1 as SGHVS and CDR2 as FNYEAQ. Between the trimmed V and J ends, which lost 1 base and 0 bases, there was a span of 10 bases. The CDR3 bases are TGTGCCAGCAGCTTAGGGACGGGTTCTAGCAATCAGCCCCAGCATTTT. It specifies CASSLGTGSSNQPQHF.

The rearrangement links TRBV7-2 to TRBJ2-5; 10 positions match TRBD2. The CDR3 length is 16 residues. Germline trimming cut 2 bases from V and 1 base from J; bases unmatched to any gene: 4. Germline CDR1 and CDR2: SGHTA and FQGNSA. CDR3 coding DNA: TGTGCCAGCAGCTTATGGCAGCGGGGGGGCCAAGAGACCCAGTACTTC. Translated: CASSLWQRGGQETQYF.

This chain links TRBV5-1 with TRBJ2-7; D possibly matches TRBD1 or TRBD2 (5 bases each). The ends were cut back, 0 bases at V and 1 base at J, with 11 bases in the middle. The CDR3 extends over 15 amino acids. Looked up from germline, CDR1 is SGHRS and CDR2 is YFSETQ. The CDR3 nucleotides read TGCGCCAGCAGCTTGGTTCCGGGGCTGTCCTACGAGCAGTACTTC. Encoded protein: CASSLVPGLSYEQYF.

There are a few counts of this clone. The chain combines TRBV18 with TRBJ2-1; weak D call: TRBD2 (5 bases). This CDR3 comprises 14 residues. Germline CDR1 reads KGHSH; CDR2 reads LQKENI. Trimming took off 2 bases at V and 5 bases at J, with 10 bases between the two ends. This CDR3 reads CASSPYEGDNEQFF. Written as DNA, the CDR3 is TGTGCCAGCTCACCATACGAGGGAGACAATGAGCAGTTCTTC.

This clone has only a few counts. This chain uses TRBV28 with TRBJ2-1; 7 positions match TRBD2. The CDR3 is 16 amino acids. Germline CDR1 reads MDHEN; CDR2 reads SYDVKM. The ends lost 2 bases at V and 6 bases at J; junction bases unmatched: 10. The CDR3 nucleotides read TGTGCCAGCAGTTTAAAGCGGCTAGCGGCGGGCAATGAGCAGTTCTTC. Encoded protein: CASSLKRLAAGNEQFF. Looking up the rest from reference TRBV28 and TRBJ2-1 gives the full variable domain: DVKVTQSSRYLVKRTGEKVFLECVQDMDHENMFWYRQDPGLGLRLIYFSYDVKMKEKGDIPEGYSVSREKKERFSLILESASTNQTSMYLCASSLKRLAAGNEQFFGPGTRLTVL.

This chain joins TRBV5-6 and TRBJ2-7; D remains unclear. From germline, CDR1 is SGHDT and CDR2 YYEEEE. V lost 4 bases and J 0 bases, leaving 5 bases between the germline ends. The CDR3 covers 12 residues. CDR3 protein: CASSASSYEQYF. The CDR3, as DNA: TGTGCCAGCAGCGCGAGCTCCTACGAGCAGTACTTC.

The chain employs TRBV10-3 and TRBJ1-6; 9 nucleotides line up with TRBD1. CDR3 size: 15 residues. Trimming took 6 bases from V and 14 from J; bases not matched to a gene: 14. CDR1 and CDR2 (germline): ENHRY, SYGVKD. CDR3 region: CAISSSGQGRGSLHF. DNA for the CDR3: TGTGCCATCAGCTCCTCCGGACAGGGGCGAGGGTCCCTCCACTTT.

Worth noting for this clone: The identical CDR3 is also encoded by other nucleotide sequences in the sample. The genes are TRBV11-3 and TRBJ2-7; D not certain. V lost 1 base to trimming and J lost 3 bases, with 7 bases between them. This CDR3 contains 13 residues. Germline lookup yields CDR1 SGHNT and CDR2 YENEEA. The CDR3 DNA is TGTGCCAGCAGCTTAGGCGTCAGCTACGAGCAGTACTTC. It is translated as CASSLGVSYEQYF. The variable domain in full, with the rest retrieved from reference TRBV11-3 and TRBJ2-7, is EAGVVQSPRYKIIEKKQPVAFWCNPISGHNTLYWYLQNLGQGPELLIRYENEEAVDDSQLPKDRFSAERLKGVDSTLKIQPAELGDSAVYLCASSLGVSYEQYFGPGTRLTVT.

This clone was seen once. The chain joins TRBV10-2 to TRBJ2-2; 7 positions agree with TRBD2. Germline loops: CDR1 WSHSY, CDR2 SAAADI. This CDR3 has 17 residues. Germline trimming cut 1 base from V and 0 bases from J; bases unmatched to any gene: 5. CDR3 in DNA: TGCGCCAGCAGTGAGTGGGGGGGGGAGACGAACACCGGGGAGCTGTTTTTT. It yields the protein CASSEWGGETNTGELFF.

The chain has TRBV7-2 and TRBJ1-5, with unresolved D. The CDR3 is made up of 16 amino acids. Germline-derived CDR1 and CDR2 are SGHTA and FQGNSA. The ends were cut back, 2 bases at V and 0 bases at J, with 11 bases in the middle. The DNA for the CDR3 is TGTGCCAGCAGCTTAAGAGGCAGTTATAGCAATCAGCCCCAGCATTTT. It codes for CASSLRGSYSNQPQHF.

The genes are TRBV4-3 and TRBJ1-6; tentative D call: TRBD1 (6 bases). The CDR3 loop spans 14 amino acids. From germline, CDR1 is LGHNA and CDR2 YSLEER. V lost 5 bases and J 9 bases, leaving 14 bases between the germline ends. The CDR3 DNA reads TGCGCCAGCAGCAACAGACAGGTCCCTTCACCCCTCCACTTT. Translating gives CASSNRQVPSPLHF.

This clone has only a few counts. The chain carries TRBV5-6 and TRBJ1-1; D is undetermined. CDR3 length: 12 amino acids. The ends were cut back, 4 bases at V and 6 bases at J, with 10 bases in the middle. From germline, CDR1 is SGHDT and CDR2 YYEEEE. The CDR3 region is CASSPRTAEAFF. The CDR3 DNA reads TGTGCCAGCAGCCCCCGGACGGCTGAAGCTTTCTTT.

Regarding this clone: Other DNA sequences in the sample encode the same CDR3. The rearrangement uses TRBV18 and TRBJ1-4, with unresolved D. Germline V gene lookup returns CDR1 KGHSH and CDR2 LQKENI. V shed 4 bases and J shed 7 bases, with 10 bases lying between them. This CDR3 is 13 amino acids long. CDR3 in amino acids: CASSREAGEKLFF. The CDR3 coding sequence is TGTGCCAGCTCACGGGAGGCTGGTGAAAAACTGTTTTTT.

This clone was counted a few times. V and J are TRBV6-5 and TRBJ1-1; 8 positions match TRBD1. CDR1 and CDR2 from the germline V gene are MNHEY and SVGAGI. This CDR3 comprises 15 residues. Trimming cost V 5 bases and J 0 bases; bases outside gene matches: 5. The CDR3 DNA reads TGTGCCAGCAGTAGAACAGGGGGGATGAACACTGAAGCTTTCTTT. Its protein is CASSRTGGMNTEAFF.

The chain is built from TRBV27 and TRBJ1-6; possible D gene TRBD1, 5 bases. The CDR3 has 16 residues. V lost 5 bases and J lost 0, with 11 bases in between. Per germline, CDR1 MNHEY and CDR2 SMNVEV (reference sequence). The CDR3 region has the DNA TGTGCCAGCAGTACCCGGGGGGACTCCTATAATTCACCCCTCCACTTT. It yields the protein CASSTRGDSYNSPLHF.

The chain carries TRBV5-6 and TRBJ1-4; TRBD1 matches at 9 bases. The junction had 9 bases not matched to a gene; V was cut back by 2 bases and J by 10 bases. The CDR3 is made up of 15 amino acids. Germline CDR1 is SGHDT and CDR2 is YYEEEE. For the CDR3, the DNA is TGTGCCAGCAGCTTATATAGGACAGGGGCCGGAAAACTGTTTTTT. The encoded protein is CASSLYRTGAGKLFF.

There are a few counts of this clone. The J gene is TRBJ1-6, the V gene TRBV2, with unresolved D. This CDR3 comprises 16 residues. Trimming removed 9 bases from V and 5 bases from J, with 20 bases in between. Germline loops: CDR1 SNHLY, CDR2 FYNNEI. Written as DNA, the CDR3 is TGTGCCAGTCGCCCATGGAACCCTTCCAATAATTCACCCCTCCACTTT. Encoded protein: CASRPWNPSNNSPLHF.

The chain uses TRBV2 and TRBJ1-1, with 10 bases fitting TRBD1. This CDR3 is built from 14 residues. V trimming: 6 bases; J trimming: 4 bases; junction bases outside the gene matches: 5. CDR1 and CDR2 (germline): SNHLY, FYNNEI. The CDR3 region has the DNA TGTGCCAGCAGACCCGACAGGGGGCCCACTGAAGCTTTCTTT. Protein sequence: CASRPDRGPTEAFF.